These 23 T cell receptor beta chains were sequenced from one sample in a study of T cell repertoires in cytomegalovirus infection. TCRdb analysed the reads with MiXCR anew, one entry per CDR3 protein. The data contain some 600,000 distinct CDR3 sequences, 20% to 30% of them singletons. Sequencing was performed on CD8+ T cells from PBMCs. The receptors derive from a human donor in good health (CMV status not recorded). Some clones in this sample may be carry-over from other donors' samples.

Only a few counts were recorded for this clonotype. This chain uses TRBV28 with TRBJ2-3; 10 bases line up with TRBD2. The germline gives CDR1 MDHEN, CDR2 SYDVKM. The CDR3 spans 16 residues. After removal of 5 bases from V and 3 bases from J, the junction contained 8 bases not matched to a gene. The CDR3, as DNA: TGTGCCAGCAGTCCCTTAGCGGGGGGCAGGACAGATACGCAGTATTTT. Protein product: CASSPLAGGRTDTQYF. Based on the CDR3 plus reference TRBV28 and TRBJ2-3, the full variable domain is DVKVTQSSRYLVKRTGEKVFLECVQDMDHENMFWYRQDPGLGLRLIYFSYDVKMKEKGDIPEGYSVSREKKERFSLILESASTNQTSMYLCASSPLAGGRTDTQYFGPGTRLTVL.

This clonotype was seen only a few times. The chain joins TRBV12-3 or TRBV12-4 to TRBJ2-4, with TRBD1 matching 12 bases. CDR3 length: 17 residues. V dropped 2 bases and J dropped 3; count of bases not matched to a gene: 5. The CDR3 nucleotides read TGTGCCAGCAGTTTACGGGGACAGGGGGCTGTCAAAAACATTCAGTACTTC. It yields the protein CASSLRGQGAVKNIQYF.

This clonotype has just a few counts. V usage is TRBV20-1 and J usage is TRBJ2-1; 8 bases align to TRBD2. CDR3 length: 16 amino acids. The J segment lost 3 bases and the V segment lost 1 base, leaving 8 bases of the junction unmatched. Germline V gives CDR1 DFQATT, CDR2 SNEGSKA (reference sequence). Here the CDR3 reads CSARVEGSGDYNEQFF. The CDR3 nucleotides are TGCAGTGCTAGAGTAGAAGGTAGCGGGGACTACAATGAGCAGTTCTTC.

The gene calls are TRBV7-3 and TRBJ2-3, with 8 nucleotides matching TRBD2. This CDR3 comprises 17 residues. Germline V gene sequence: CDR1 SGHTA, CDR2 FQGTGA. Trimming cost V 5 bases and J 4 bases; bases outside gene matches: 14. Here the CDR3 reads CASSPPGAGGSADTQYF. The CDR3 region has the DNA TGTGCCAGCAGCCCGCCGGGGGCGGGAGGTTCCGCAGATACGCAGTATTTT.

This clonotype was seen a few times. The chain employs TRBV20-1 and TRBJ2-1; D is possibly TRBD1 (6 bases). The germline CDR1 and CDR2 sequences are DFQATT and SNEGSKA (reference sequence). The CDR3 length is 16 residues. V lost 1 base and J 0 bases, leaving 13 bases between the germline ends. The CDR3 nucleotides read TGCAGTGCTAGAGTCCGCAGGGGTCGCTCCTACAATGAGCAGTTCTTC. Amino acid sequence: CSARVRRGRSYNEQFF.

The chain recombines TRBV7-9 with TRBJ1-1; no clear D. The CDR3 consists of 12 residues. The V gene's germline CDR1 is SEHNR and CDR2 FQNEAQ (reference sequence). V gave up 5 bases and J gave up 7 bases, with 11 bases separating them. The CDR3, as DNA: TGTGCCAGCAGCCTCAGTAGTTATGAAGCTTTCTTT. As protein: CASSLSSYEAFF.

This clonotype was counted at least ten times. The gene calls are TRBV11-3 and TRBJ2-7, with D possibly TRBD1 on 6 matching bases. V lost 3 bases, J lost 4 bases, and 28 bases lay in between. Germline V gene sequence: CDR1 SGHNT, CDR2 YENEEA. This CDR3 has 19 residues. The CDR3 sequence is CASSLGLVKQGIREYEQYF. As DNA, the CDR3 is TGTGCCAGCAGCTTGGGCCTGGTAAAACAGGGTATCAGGGAATACGAGCAGTACTTC.

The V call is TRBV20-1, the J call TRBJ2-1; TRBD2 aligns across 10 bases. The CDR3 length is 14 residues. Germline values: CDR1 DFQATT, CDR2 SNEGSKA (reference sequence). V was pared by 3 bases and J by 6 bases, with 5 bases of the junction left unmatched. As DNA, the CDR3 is TGCAGTGCTAGGAAACTAGCGGGGAGCAATGAGCAGTTCTTC. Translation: CSARKLAGSNEQFF.

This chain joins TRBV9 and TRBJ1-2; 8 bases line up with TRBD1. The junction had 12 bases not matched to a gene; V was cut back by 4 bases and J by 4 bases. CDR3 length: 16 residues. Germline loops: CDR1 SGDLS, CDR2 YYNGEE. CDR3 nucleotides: TGTGCCAGCAGCCCCCCGGGACAGGATACGACCTATGGCTACACCTTC. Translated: CASSPPGQDTTYGYTF.

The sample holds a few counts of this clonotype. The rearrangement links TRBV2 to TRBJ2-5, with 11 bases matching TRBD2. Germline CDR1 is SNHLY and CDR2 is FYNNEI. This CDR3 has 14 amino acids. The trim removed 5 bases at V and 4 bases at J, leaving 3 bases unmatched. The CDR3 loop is CASSLGLAVETQYF. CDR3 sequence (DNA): TGTGCCAGCAGTCTGGGACTAGCGGTAGAGACCCAGTACTTC.

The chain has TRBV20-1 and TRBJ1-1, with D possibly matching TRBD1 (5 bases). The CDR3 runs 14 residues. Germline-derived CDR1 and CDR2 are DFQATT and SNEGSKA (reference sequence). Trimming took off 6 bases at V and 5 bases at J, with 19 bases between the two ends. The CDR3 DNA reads TGCAGTGCACCTATCCACGGGGGATGGACTGAAGCTTTCTTT. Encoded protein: CSAPIHGGWTEAFF.

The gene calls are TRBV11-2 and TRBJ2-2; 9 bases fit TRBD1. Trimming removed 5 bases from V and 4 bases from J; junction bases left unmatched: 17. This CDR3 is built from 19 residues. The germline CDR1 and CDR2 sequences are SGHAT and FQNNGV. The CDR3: CASSAWDRDFTAVTGELFF. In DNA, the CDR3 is TGTGCCAGCAGCGCCTGGGACAGGGATTTTACTGCGGTCACCGGGGAGCTGTTTTTT.

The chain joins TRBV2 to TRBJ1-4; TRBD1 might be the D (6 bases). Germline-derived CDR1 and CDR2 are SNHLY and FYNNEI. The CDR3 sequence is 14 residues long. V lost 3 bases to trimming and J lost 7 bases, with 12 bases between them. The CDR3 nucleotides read TGTGCCAGCAGTGATCAGGGGTCGCTTGAAAAACTGTTTTTT. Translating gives CASSDQGSLEKLFF.

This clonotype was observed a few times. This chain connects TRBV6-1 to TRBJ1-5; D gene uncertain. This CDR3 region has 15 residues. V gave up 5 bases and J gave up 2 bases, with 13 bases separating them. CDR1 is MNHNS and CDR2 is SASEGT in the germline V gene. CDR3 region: CASSQTPAGNQPQHF. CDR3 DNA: TGTGCCAGCAGTCAGACCCCCGCGGGCAATCAGCCCCAGCATTTT.

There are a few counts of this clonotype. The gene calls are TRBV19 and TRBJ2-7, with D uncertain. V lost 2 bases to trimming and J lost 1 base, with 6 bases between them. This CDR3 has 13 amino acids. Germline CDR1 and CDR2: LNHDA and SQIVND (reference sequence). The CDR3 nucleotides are TGTGCCAGTAGTATATCCAGATCCTACGAGCAGTACTTC. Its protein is CASSISRSYEQYF. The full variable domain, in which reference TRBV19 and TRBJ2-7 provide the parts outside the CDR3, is DGGITQSPKYLFRKEGQNVTLSCEQNLNHDAMYWYRQDPGQGLRLIYYSQIVNDFQKGDIAEGYSVSREKKESFPLTVTSAQKNPTAFYLCASSISRSYEQYFGPGTRLTVT.

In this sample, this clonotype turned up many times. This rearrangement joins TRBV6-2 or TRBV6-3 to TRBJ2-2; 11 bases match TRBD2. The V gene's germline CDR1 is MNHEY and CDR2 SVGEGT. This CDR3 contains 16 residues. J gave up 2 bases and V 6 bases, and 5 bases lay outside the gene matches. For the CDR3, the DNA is TGTGCCAGCAGCGATACTAGCGGGAGTAACACCGGGGAGCTGTTTTTT. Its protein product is CASSDTSGSNTGELFF.

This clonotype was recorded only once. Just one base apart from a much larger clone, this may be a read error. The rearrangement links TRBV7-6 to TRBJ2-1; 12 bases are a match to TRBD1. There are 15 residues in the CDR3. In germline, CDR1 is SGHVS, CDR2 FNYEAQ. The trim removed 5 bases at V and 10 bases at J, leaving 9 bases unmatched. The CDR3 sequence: CASSKRDRGLKEQFF. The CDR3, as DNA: TGTGCCAGCAGCAAGCGGGACAGGGGGCTGAAAGAGCAGTTCTTC. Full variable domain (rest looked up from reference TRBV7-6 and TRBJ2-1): GAGVSQSPRYKVTKRGQDVALRCDPISGHVSLYWYRQALGQGPEFLTYFNYEAQQDKSGLPNDRFSAERPEGSISTLTIQRTEQRDSAMYRCASSKRDRGLKEQFFGPGTRLTVL.

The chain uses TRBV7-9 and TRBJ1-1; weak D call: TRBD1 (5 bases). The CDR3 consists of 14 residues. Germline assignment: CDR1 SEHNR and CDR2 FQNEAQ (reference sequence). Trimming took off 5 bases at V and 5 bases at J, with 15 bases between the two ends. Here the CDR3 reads CASSETPGGTEAFF. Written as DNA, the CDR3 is TGTGCCAGCAGCGAAACACCCGGGGGGACTGAAGCTTTCTTT.

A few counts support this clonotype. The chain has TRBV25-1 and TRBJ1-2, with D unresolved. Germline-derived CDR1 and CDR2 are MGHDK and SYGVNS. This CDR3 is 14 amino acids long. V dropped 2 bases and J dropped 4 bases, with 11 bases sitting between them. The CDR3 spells CASSEKGSLYGYTF. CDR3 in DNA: TGTGCCAGCAGTGAAAAGGGAAGCCTCTATGGCTACACCTTC.

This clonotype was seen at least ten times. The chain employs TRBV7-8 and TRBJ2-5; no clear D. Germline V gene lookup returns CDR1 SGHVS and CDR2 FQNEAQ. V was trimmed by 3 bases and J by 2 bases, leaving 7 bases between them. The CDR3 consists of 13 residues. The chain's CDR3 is CASSFPPQETQYF. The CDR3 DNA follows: TGTGCCAGCAGCTTTCCTCCACAAGAGACCCAGTACTTC.

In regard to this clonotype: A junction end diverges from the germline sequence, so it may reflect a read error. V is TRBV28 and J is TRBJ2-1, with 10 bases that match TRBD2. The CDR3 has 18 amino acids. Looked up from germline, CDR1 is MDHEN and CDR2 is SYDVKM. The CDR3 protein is CASSLASGGEAGYDEQFF. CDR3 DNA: TGTGCCAGCAGTTTGGCTAGCGGGGGCGAAGCCGGCTACGATGAGCAGTTCTTC. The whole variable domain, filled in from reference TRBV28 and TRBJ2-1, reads DVKVTQSSRYLVKRTGEKVFLECVQDMDHENMFWYRQDPGLGLRLIYFSYDVKMKEKGDIPEGYSVSREKKERFSLILESASTNQTSMYLCASSLASGGEAGYDEQFFGPGTRLTVL.

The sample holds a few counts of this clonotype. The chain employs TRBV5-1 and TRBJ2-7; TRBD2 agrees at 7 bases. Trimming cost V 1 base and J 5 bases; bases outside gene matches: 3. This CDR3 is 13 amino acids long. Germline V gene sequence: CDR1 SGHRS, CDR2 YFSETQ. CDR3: CASSLRGGNEQYV. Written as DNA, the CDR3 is TGCGCCAGCAGCTTGCGGGGAGGGAACGAGCAGTACGTC.

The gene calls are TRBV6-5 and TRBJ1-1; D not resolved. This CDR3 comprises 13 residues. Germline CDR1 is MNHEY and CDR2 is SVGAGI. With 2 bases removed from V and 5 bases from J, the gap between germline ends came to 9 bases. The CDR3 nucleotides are TGTGCCAGCAGTTACGGTATCGGGACTGAAGCTTTCTTT. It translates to CASSYGIGTEAFF.